The rows below give T cell receptor beta chains drawn from one sample of a study of cytomegalovirus exposure and HLA in healthy donors. Only in-frame clones appear in the TCRdb table, and some are missing; sequencing was by immunoSEQ multiplex PCR. The table lists 200,000 or so clones, roughly 80% of them singletons. The sequenced material came from PBMCs. The origin of the receptors is a woman in her twenties or thirties in good health and CMV-seropositive. Each CDR3 is given without its conserved first and last residue. Only some rows state a clone size, as once, few, many or a class for expanded clones.

clone_size,v_call,j_call,cdr3_aa
NA,TRBV6-6,TRBJ2-7,ASSPRFEAGDYEQY
NA,TRBV19,TRBJ1-1,ASSITRGTEAF
few,TRBV28,TRBJ2-1,ASSFRSGTLSYNEQF
NA,TRBV6-1,TRBJ1-6,AGQGSQLGNSPLH
NA,TRBV11-2,TRBJ1-2,ASSLVGTGYGYT
NA,TRBV2,TRBJ1-1,ASSDQGGGNTEAF
once,TRBV4-3,TRBJ1-5,ASSPDRGIQPQH
NA,TRBV21-1,TRBJ2-4,ASTSTSGAKNIQY
NA,TRBV7-9,TRBJ2-3,ASSLMGWGGTDTQY
few,TRBV6-5,TRBJ2-5,ASSYGLAGQETQY
NA,TRBV4-3,TRBJ1-3,ASSQDISGNTIY
NA,TRBV7-8,TRBJ2-7,ASSLAVGDEQY
NA,TRBV7-9,TRBJ2-7,ASSLAVGGGLTYEQY
NA,TRBV5-4,TRBJ2-3,ASSDRAGASTDTQY
NA,TRBV5-5,TRBJ1-4,ASSEGQVNNEKLF
NA,TRBV9,TRBJ1-6,ASSVNRGRNSPLH